The 25 T cell receptor beta chains reported below all come from one sample, sequenced in a study of blood T cell repertoires in COVID-19. Data came from immunoSEQ multiplex PCR; TCRdb stores just in-frame clones and leaves some out. Of roughly 130,000 clones detected, 86% appear once; the ten largest clones hold approximately 4.2%. The sample comprised peripheral blood. The receptors were sampled from a man between 40 and 49 years old with acute or convalescent COVID-19.

This chain joins TRBV5-1 and TRBJ1-1, with 8 bases lining up with TRBD1. This CDR3 has 14 residues. Germline values: CDR1 SGHRS, CDR2 YFSETQ. Unmatched junction bases numbered 6, after V lost 4 bases and J lost 4 bases. Written as DNA, the CDR3 is TGCGCCAGCAGCACTACAGGGGGTACCACTGAAGCTTTCTTT. Its protein is CASSTTGGTTEAFF.

The chain joins TRBV3-1 (or the pseudogene TRBV3-2) to TRBJ2-1; unclear D gene. Trimming cost V 0 bases and J 10 bases, with 16 bases left between them. CDR3 size: 15 residues. The germline gives CDR1 LGHDT, CDR2 YNNKEL (reference sequence). The CDR3 DNA sequence: TGTGCCAGCAGCCAAGATCACTCACCCTTTATGGAGCAGTTCTTC. Its translation is CASSQDHSPFMEQFF.

The J gene is TRBJ1-5, the V gene TRBV19; TRBD1 aligns across 8 bases. The CDR3 is 13 residues long. Germline CDR1 is LNHDA and CDR2 is SQIVND (reference sequence). V gave up 5 bases and J gave up 9 bases; unmatched junction bases: 6. CDR3 sequence: CASSRQGALPQHF. The DNA of the CDR3 is TGTGCCAGTAGTCGCCAGGGGGCACTGCCCCAGCATTTT.

The J gene is TRBJ2-7, the V gene TRBV9; the match to TRBD2 covers 10 bases. The CDR3 runs to 20 residues. With V trimmed by 2 bases and J by 4 bases, 21 bases remained unmatched. Germline CDR1 and CDR2: SGDLS and YYNGEE. CDR3 DNA: TGTGCCAGCAGCGTGGGGATTTCCGGGACTAGCGTCTTCGAGGGATACGAGCAGTACTTC. Translating gives CASSVGISGTSVFEGYEQYF.

This clone was counted at least ten times. This chain links TRBV5-1 with TRBJ2-1; 9 bases are a match to TRBD1. Trimming cost V 4 bases and J 1 base; bases outside gene matches: 3. Germline CDR1 SGHRS, CDR2 YFSETQ. CDR3 length: 15 amino acids. DNA for the CDR3: TGCGCCAGCAGCCTAGGACAGGGGTCCTACAATGAGCAGTTCTTC. Protein: CASSLGQGSYNEQFF.

The rearrangement uses TRBV30 and TRBJ1-2; no clear D. Trimming pared 2 bases from V and 3 bases from J, leaving 16 bases between. Germline V lookup: CDR1 GTSNPN, CDR2 SVGIG (reference sequence). This CDR3 is 15 amino acids long. The CDR3 nucleotides are TGTGCCTGGAGTACAACGGGGTTTTCGGACTATGGCTACACCTTC. It specifies CAWSTTGFSDYGYTF.

This clone was picked up one time. The chain employs TRBV5-5 and TRBJ1-4; a possible D gene is TRBD1 (5 bases). The CDR3 runs 16 residues. The ends were cut back, 0 bases at V and 2 bases at J, with 11 bases in the middle. Germline V gene sequence: CDR1 SGHKS, CDR2 YYEKEE (reference sequence). The CDR3 spells CASSLGGVGTNEKLFF. As DNA, the CDR3 is TGTGCCAGCAGCTTGGGGGGCGTTGGGACTAATGAAAAACTGTTTTTT. The full variable domain, its missing parts supplied by reference TRBV5-5 and TRBJ1-4, is DAGVTQSPTHLIKTRGQQVTLRCSPISGHKSVSWYQQVLGQGPQFIFQYYEKEERGRGNFPDRFSARQFPNYSSELNVNALLLGDSALYLCASSLGGVGTNEKLFFGSGTQLSVL.

The rearrangement links TRBV6-6 to TRBJ1-2; 7 bases line up with TRBD1. The CDR3 is 16 residues long. The germline gives CDR1 MNHNY, CDR2 SVGAGI (reference sequence). V lost 5 bases and J lost 6; bases outside the gene matches: 15. The CDR3 protein is CASSLGQTKSSNGYTF. The DNA for the CDR3 is TGTGCCAGCAGTCTGGGACAGACCAAATCTTCCAATGGCTACACCTTC.

This rearrangement joins TRBV4-2 to TRBJ2-2, with a weak D call TRBD2 (5 bases). Germline lookup yields CDR1 LGHNA and CDR2 YNFKEQ. This CDR3 is 16 amino acids long. The ends were cut back, 0 bases at V and 6 bases at J, with 14 bases in the middle. CDR3 loop: CASSQDELGIPGELFF. The CDR3, as DNA: TGTGCCAGCAGCCAAGATGAACTAGGTATTCCCGGGGAGCTGTTTTTT.

The rearrangement uses TRBV7-9 and TRBJ1-3; TRBD1 agrees at 8 bases. Germline CDR1 is SEHNR and CDR2 is FQNEAQ (reference sequence). After removal of 5 bases from V and 2 bases from J, the junction contained 11 bases not matched to a gene. The CDR3 runs to 17 residues. CDR3 in DNA: TGTGCCAGCAGCCCTCGGACAGGGCGACTGGCTGGAAACACCATATATTTT. Its translation: CASSPRTGRLAGNTIYF.

Here the CDR3 reads CASSSGQGWGTEAFF. As DNA, the CDR3 is TGTGCCAGCAGCTCGGGACAGGGCTGGGGCACTGAAGCTTTCTTT. The rearrangement joins TRBV7-2 to TRBJ1-1; 9 nucleotides match TRBD1. The CDR3 loop spans 15 amino acids. With V trimmed by 4 bases and J by 4 bases, 7 bases remained unmatched. Germline CDR1 is SGHTA and CDR2 is FQGNSA.

This chain uses TRBV5-1 with TRBJ1-2; 9 bases fit TRBD1. Unmatched junction bases numbered 2, after V lost 2 bases and J lost 6 bases. The CDR3 consists of 13 residues. CDR1 is SGHRS, CDR2 YFSETQ, per germline. The CDR3 reads CASSFGTGHGYTF. Here the CDR3 DNA reads TGCGCCAGCAGCTTTGGGACAGGGCATGGCTACACCTTC.

The gene calls are TRBV3-1 (or the pseudogene TRBV3-2) and TRBJ1-1, with D perhaps matching TRBD1 (5 bases). The CDR3 sequence is 16 residues long. The germline V gene has CDR1 LGHDT and CDR2 YNNKEL (reference sequence). V gave up 4 bases and J gave up 4 bases, with 19 bases separating them. The CDR3 sequence: CASSRDWDPGVTEAFF. The DNA of the CDR3 is TGTGCCAGCAGCCGAGACTGGGACCCGGGGGTCACTGAAGCTTTCTTT.

The V and J genes are TRBV9 and TRBJ2-3; D is possibly TRBD2 (6 bases). The CDR3 spans 16 residues. The V end was cut by 0 bases, the J end by 2 bases, with 13 bases between. Germline lookup yields CDR1 SGDLS and CDR2 YYNGEE. DNA of the CDR3: TGTGCCAGCAGCGTAGGCCCCGGGGGTCTCACAGATACGCAGTATTTT. Translation gives CASSVGPGGLTDTQYF.

V usage is TRBV4-3 and J usage is TRBJ1-2; 9 nucleotides line up with TRBD1. Germline V gene lookup returns CDR1 LGHNA and CDR2 YSLEER. Trimming took 0 bases from V and 5 from J; bases not matched to a gene: 7. The CDR3 totals 16 residues. The CDR3 here is CASSQDKTGGGYGYTF. In DNA, the CDR3 is TGCGCCAGCAGCCAAGATAAGACAGGGGGGGGTTATGGCTACACCTTC.

The V and J genes are TRBV30 and TRBJ1-2; a possible D gene is TRBD1 (6 bases). The CDR3 totals 12 residues. Germline-derived CDR1 and CDR2 are GTSNPN and SVGIG (reference sequence). Trimming removed 7 bases at V and 3 bases at J, with 12 bases between. The CDR3 protein is CASTQGDYGYTF. Here the CDR3 DNA reads TGTGCCTCGACACAGGGAGACTATGGCTACACCTTC.

The chain links TRBV29-1 to TRBJ2-5; D is unclear. With 2 bases removed from V and 2 bases from J, the gap between germline ends came to 9 bases. This CDR3 comprises 13 residues. Germline values: CDR1 SQVTM, CDR2 ANQGSEA. The CDR3 DNA follows: TGCAGCGTTGAATTGCGATCGCAAGAGACCCAGTACTTC. The encoded protein is CSVELRSQETQYF.

This clone was counted a single time. The J gene is TRBJ2-3, the V gene TRBV14; D remains ambiguous. Germline CDR1 is SGHDN and CDR2 is FVKESK. With 4 bases removed from V and 8 bases from J, the gap between germline ends came to 10 bases. This CDR3 region has 12 residues. CDR3 sequence (DNA): TGTGCCAGCAGCCTCCGACTTAGTACGCAGTATTTT. It codes for CASSLRLSTQYF.

The rearrangement uses TRBV20-1 and TRBJ2-1; weak D call: TRBD2 (6 bases). CDR1 and CDR2 (germline): DFQATT, SNEGSKA (reference sequence). Trimming took 3 bases from V and 0 from J, leaving 15 bases between them. The CDR3 is 16 residues long. The CDR3 DNA reads as TGCAGTGCTAGTCGAAGCGGGTTACGCTCCTACAATGAGCAGTTCTTC. Translated: CSASRSGLRSYNEQFF.

The chain employs TRBV24-1 and TRBJ2-1; 7 bases agree with TRBD1. Trimming took 3 bases from V and 8 from J; bases not matched to a gene: 6. The V gene's germline CDR1 is KGHDR and CDR2 SFDVKD. The CDR3 covers 14 residues. The CDR3 region has the DNA TGTGCCACCAGTGATCCTCGACAGGGCCATGAGCAGTTCTTC. It yields the protein CATSDPRQGHEQFF.

The rearrangement links TRBV6-5 to TRBJ1-2, with D unresolved. The CDR3 runs 13 residues. V was clipped by 5 bases and J by 4 bases, with 11 bases between them. Per the germline V gene, CDR1 is MNHEY and CDR2 is SVGAGI. This CDR3 is CASSPAVGYGYTF. The DNA of the CDR3 is TGTGCCAGCAGTCCCGCGGTTGGCTATGGCTACACCTTC.

This chain connects TRBV6-6 to TRBJ2-6, with TRBD1 as a possible D gene (5 bases). Trimming shortened V by 2 bases and J by 3 bases, and 11 bases separated the two germline ends. Germline loops: CDR1 MNHNY, CDR2 SVGAGI (reference sequence). The CDR3 spans 16 residues. CDR3 protein: CASSYTRTLGANVLTF. CDR3 sequence (DNA): TGTGCCAGCAGTTACACACGGACACTTGGGGCCAACGTCCTGACTTTC.

The rearrangement links TRBV19 to TRBJ2-1; 9 nucleotides match TRBD1. There are 12 residues in the CDR3. With V trimmed by 11 bases and J by 6 bases, 5 bases remained unmatched. CDR1 and CDR2 from the germline V gene are LNHDA and SQIVND (reference sequence). The CDR3 reads CAVGDRANEQFF. The CDR3 DNA reads as TGTGCCGTCGGGGACAGGGCCAATGAGCAGTTCTTC.

The chain links TRBV7-9 to TRBJ2-1; 10 bases are shared with TRBD1. The CDR3 contains 16 residues. V was pared by 4 bases and J by 4 bases, with 7 bases of the junction left unmatched. The germline V gene has CDR1 SEHNR and CDR2 FQNEAQ (reference sequence). The CDR3 region has the DNA TGTGCCAGCAGCTCAACGGACAGGGGGAGATACAATGAGCAGTTCTTC. Translating gives CASSSTDRGRYNEQFF.

The rearrangement joins TRBV5-5 to TRBJ2-7, with TRBD1 matching over 9 bases. CDR1 is SGHKS, CDR2 YYEKEE, per germline (reference sequence). The CDR3 consists of 12 residues. After removal of 0 bases from V and 11 bases from J, the junction contained 3 bases not matched to a gene. As DNA, the CDR3 is TGTGCCAGCAGCTTGGCAGGACAGGGGAAGTACTTC. Protein product: CASSLAGQGKYF.